This T cell receptor (beta chain) was profiled in a study of T cells in Graves' hyperthyroidism and ophthalmopathy. Uncontrolled infection, other autoimmune disease, pregnancy or lactation barred patients from enrollment. Diagnosis rested on symptoms, serum thyroxine and TRAb, thyroid ultrasound, and orbital computed tomography. A note on this clonotype: The antigen remains undetermined.

Authors of the study amplified TCR beta CDR3 regions from RNA transcripts. When the TCR CDR3 underwent first-round RT-PCR, the HTBI primer set was used. Each CDR3 protein gets one entry after TCRdb re-called the multiplex PCR reads with MiXCR. The sample consists of around 340,000 distinct CDR3 sequences, roughly 15% of them appearing once. Deletions cut 6 bases from V and 3 bases from J, with 21 bases between. This CDR3 has 16 residues. Looked up from germline, CDR1 is SGHDN and CDR2 is FVKESK. General study results and limits: Most clonotypes expanded in the thyroid (above 0.001) were also present in blood.

The chain has TRBV14 and TRBJ2-7, with D perhaps matching TRBD2 (5 bases). The source material was blood. This sequence originates from a woman aged 25 to 39 with Graves' hyperthyroidism that later progressed to Graves' ophthalmopathy. The CDR3: CASSHIHGLLFYEQYF. In nucleotides, the CDR3 is TGTGCCAGCAGTCACATTCACGGACTTCTATTCTACGAGCAGTACTTC.